The rows below give T cell receptor beta chains drawn from one sample of a study of T cell changes during pregnancy in multiple sclerosis. Here immunoSEQ multiplex PCR was the method, and the copy in TCRdb shows in-frame clones only, minus some. The sample has about 74,000 clones; roughly 91% are singletons. The material was peripheral blood, obtained in the third trimester of pregnancy. Every receptor here comes from a female donor with multiple sclerosis, enrolled in a pregnancy study. The CDR3 runs from the conserved cysteine through the conserved F or W. The D gene is left open where the match is weak. Not every row has a clone size; where given, it reads once, few, many or a size class.

J gene: TRBJ2-3; V gene: TRBV2; D gene: TRBD1; CDR3 length: 12; clone size: -; CDR3 DNA: TGTGCCACCCGACAGGGCGCGGATACGCAGTATTTT; CDR3 protein: CATRQGADTQYF
J gene: TRBJ2-7; V gene: TRBV29-1; D gene: -; CDR3 length: 14; clone size: -; CDR3 DNA: TGCAGCGTCCGGAGGGGACAGACTACCTACGAGCAGTACTTC; CDR3 protein: CSVRRGQTTYEQYF
J gene: TRBJ2-3; V gene: TRBV7-9; D gene: TRBD2; CDR3 length: 16; clone size: -; CDR3 DNA: TGTGCCAGCAGCCCCAATAGCGGGGGCCGCACAGATACGCAGTATTTT; CDR3 protein: CASSPNSGGRTDTQYF
J gene: TRBJ2-7; V gene: TRBV4-3; D gene: -; CDR3 length: 15; clone size: -; CDR3 DNA: TGCGCCAGCAGCCAAGATCCGGGGGAGGCCTACGAGCAGTACTTC; CDR3 protein: CASSQDPGEAYEQYF
J gene: TRBJ2-7; V gene: TRBV5-1; D gene: -; CDR3 length: 12; clone size: -; CDR3 DNA: TGCGCCAGCAGTTTTCAGGGAGGCGAGCAGTACTTC; CDR3 protein: CASSFQGGEQYF
J gene: TRBJ2-1; V gene: TRBV29-1; D gene: -; CDR3 length: 12; clone size: once; CDR3 DNA: TGCAGCCATTCCTTTAGGGGCGGTGAGCAGTTCTTC; CDR3 protein: CSHSFRGGEQFF
J gene: TRBJ2-6; V gene: TRBV28; D gene: -; CDR3 length: 18; clone size: -; CDR3 DNA: TGTGCCAGCAGTTTTCCGGCAGGTCTCGCCTCTGGGGCCAACGTCCTGACTTTC; CDR3 protein: CASSFPAGLASGANVLTF
J gene: TRBJ1-1; V gene: TRBV11-2; D gene: -; CDR3 length: 13; clone size: -; CDR3 DNA: TGTGCCAGCAGCTTAGGTGTCGGGGGGGAAGCTTTCTTT; CDR3 protein: CASSLGVGGEAFF
J gene: TRBJ1-2; V gene: TRBV6-5; D gene: TRBD1; CDR3 length: 14; clone size: -; CDR3 DNA: TGTGCCAGCAGTTACGGGGGACAGCCCTATGGCTACACCTTC; CDR3 protein: CASSYGGQPYGYTF
J gene: TRBJ1-2; V gene: TRBV19; D gene: -; CDR3 length: 15; clone size: -; CDR3 DNA: TGTGCCAGTAGTACTGGACAGATTCCTAACTATGGCTACACCTTC; CDR3 protein: CASSTGQIPNYGYTF
J gene: TRBJ2-7; V gene: TRBV15; D gene: TRBD2; CDR3 length: 13; clone size: once; CDR3 DNA: TGTGCCACCAGCCCTGGGGGGGTCCGCGAGCAGTACTTC; CDR3 protein: CATSPGGVREQYF
J gene: TRBJ1-5; V gene: TRBV19; D gene: -; CDR3 length: 12; clone size: -; CDR3 DNA: TGTGCCAGTAGTCTCGACTTTCAGCCCCAGCATTTT; CDR3 protein: CASSLDFQPQHF
J gene: TRBJ2-4; V gene: TRBV5-6; D gene: -; CDR3 length: 15; clone size: -; CDR3 DNA: TGTGCCAGCAGCTTGCTGACAGCTAGGGGGAACATTCAGTACTTC; CDR3 protein: CASSLLTARGNIQYF
J gene: TRBJ1-1; V gene: TRBV5-1; D gene: -; CDR3 length: 14; clone size: -; CDR3 DNA: TGCGCCAGCAGCTTTTCGGGTCGGAACACTGAAGCTTTCTTT; CDR3 protein: CASSFSGRNTEAFF
J gene: TRBJ1-3; V gene: TRBV2; D gene: TRBD1; CDR3 length: 14; clone size: few; CDR3 DNA: TGTGCCAGCAAAGACAGGGGTACTGGAAACACCATATATTTT; CDR3 protein: CASKDRGTGNTIYF
J gene: TRBJ1-3; V gene: TRBV5-6; D gene: TRBD1; CDR3 length: 13; clone size: once; CDR3 DNA: TGTGCCAGCAGCTTACAGGGGACGGACACCATATATTTT; CDR3 protein: CASSLQGTDTIYF
J gene: TRBJ1-3; V gene: TRBV4-3; D gene: -; CDR3 length: 16; clone size: -; CDR3 DNA: TGCGCCAGCAGCCAAGATCCCCGGGGAACTGGAAACACCATATATTTT; CDR3 protein: CASSQDPRGTGNTIYF
J gene: TRBJ1-5; V gene: TRBV7-9; D gene: -; CDR3 length: 14; clone size: once; CDR3 DNA: TGTGCCAGCAGCCGAGGGGAGGGAAATCAGCCCCAGCATTTT; CDR3 protein: CASSRGEGNQPQHF
J gene: TRBJ1-1; V gene: TRBV20-1; D gene: -; CDR3 length: 11; clone size: -; CDR3 DNA: TGCAGTGTGGCTCGACAGACTGAAGCTTTCTTT; CDR3 protein: CSVARQTEAFF
J gene: TRBJ2-7; V gene: TRBV21-1; D gene: -; CDR3 length: 15; clone size: -; CDR3 DNA: TGTGCCAGCAGGAGACTGACAGATCAATCCTACGAGCAGTACTTC; CDR3 protein: CASRRLTDQSYEQYF
J gene: TRBJ2-1; V gene: TRBV7-9; D gene: TRBD1; CDR3 length: 15; clone size: many; CDR3 DNA: TGTGCCAGCAGCGCCCCCGACAGGGGGCTAGTTGAGCAGTTCTTC; CDR3 protein: CASSAPDRGLVEQFF
J gene: TRBJ2-3; V gene: TRBV4-1; D gene: -; CDR3 length: 15; clone size: -; CDR3 DNA: TGCGCCAGCAGCCAAGGAGGCCTTAGCACAGATACGCAGTATTTT; CDR3 protein: CASSQGGLSTDTQYF
J gene: TRBJ2-1; V gene: TRBV5-1; D gene: -; CDR3 length: 16; clone size: -; CDR3 DNA: TGCGCCAGCAGCTTGGCCCCCGGTTCCGAGTCCAATGAGCAGTTCTTC; CDR3 protein: CASSLAPGSESNEQFF
J gene: TRBJ2-7; V gene: TRBV6-1; D gene: TRBD1; CDR3 length: 14; clone size: -; CDR3 DNA: TGTGCCAGCACCGTGGGGACAGGCGCCTACGAGCAGTACTTC; CDR3 protein: CASTVGTGAYEQYF
J gene: TRBJ2-2; V gene: TRBV11-2; D gene: -; CDR3 length: 18; clone size: -; CDR3 DNA: TGTGCCAGCAGCTTAACTTCCTCGGGAAGATCTAACACCGGGGAGCTGTTTTTT; CDR3 protein: CASSLTSSGRSNTGELFF
J gene: TRBJ2-4; V gene: TRBV6-5; D gene: TRBD1; CDR3 length: 13; clone size: -; CDR3 DNA: TGTGCCAGTTATAGGACAGGGGAAAACATTCAGTACTTC; CDR3 protein: CASYRTGENIQYF
J gene: TRBJ1-2; V gene: TRBV7-9; D gene: -; CDR3 length: 12; clone size: few; CDR3 DNA: TGTGCCAGCAGCGGGGAGGGGTATGGCTACACCTTC; CDR3 protein: CASSGEGYGYTF
J gene: TRBJ2-7; V gene: TRBV5-1; D gene: TRBD2; CDR3 length: 15; clone size: -; CDR3 DNA: TGCGCCAGCAGCCGGGGGGGGCAGTGGGGCTACGAGCAGTACTTC; CDR3 protein: CASSRGGQWGYEQYF
J gene: TRBJ1-4; V gene: TRBV5-1; D gene: TRBD1; CDR3 length: 15; clone size: -; CDR3 DNA: TGCGCCAGCAGCAACGGACAGGGTGGGGATGAAAAACTGTTTTTT; CDR3 protein: CASSNGQGGDEKLFF
J gene: TRBJ2-7; V gene: TRBV4-1; D gene: TRBD2; CDR3 length: 15; clone size: -; CDR3 DNA: TGCGCCAGCAGCCAACCCCTAGCGGGGGGGCGAGAGCAGTACTTC; CDR3 protein: CASSQPLAGGREQYF
J gene: TRBJ1-1; V gene: TRBV7-8; D gene: TRBD1; CDR3 length: 14; clone size: -; CDR3 DNA: TGTGCCAGCAGCTTACTAGGGGGCGTCACTGAAGCTTTCTTT; CDR3 protein: CASSLLGGVTEAFF
J gene: TRBJ1-6; V gene: TRBV19; D gene: TRBD1; CDR3 length: 17; clone size: few; CDR3 DNA: TGTGCCAGTAGTCGAACCGCGACAGGGGATCACAATTCACCCCTCCACTTT; CDR3 protein: CASSRTATGDHNSPLHF
J gene: TRBJ1-2; V gene: TRBV10-3; D gene: -; CDR3 length: 15; clone size: -; CDR3 DNA: TGTGCCATCAGTGAGTCGGGGGGGCCTCGTAATGGCTACACCTTC; CDR3 protein: CAISESGGPRNGYTF
J gene: TRBJ2-7; V gene: TRBV6-6; D gene: TRBD1; CDR3 length: 14; clone size: -; CDR3 DNA: TGTGCCAGCAAGCCGGGACAGGTGTCCTACGAGCAGTACTTC; CDR3 protein: CASKPGQVSYEQYF
J gene: TRBJ2-1; V gene: TRBV9; D gene: TRBD2; CDR3 length: 13; clone size: -; CDR3 DNA: TGTGCCAGCAGCGTAGGACTAGCGGGGCATCAGTTCTTC; CDR3 protein: CASSVGLAGHQFF
J gene: TRBJ2-3; V gene: TRBV28; D gene: TRBD2; CDR3 length: 15; clone size: -; CDR3 DNA: TGTGCCAGCAGTGTACTAGCGGGGGGCACAGATACGCAGTATTTT; CDR3 protein: CASSVLAGGTDTQYF
J gene: TRBJ2-1; V gene: TRBV28; D gene: -; CDR3 length: 16; clone size: once; CDR3 DNA: TGTGCCAGCAGTTTATTGGCGGGGGCGACTTACAATGAGCAGTTCTTC; CDR3 protein: CASSLLAGATYNEQFF
J gene: TRBJ1-1; V gene: TRBV18; D gene: -; CDR3 length: 14; clone size: -; CDR3 DNA: TGTGCCAGCTCCCCCTCCCGGGTGATCACTGAAGCTTTCTTT; CDR3 protein: CASSPSRVITEAFF
J gene: TRBJ1-2; V gene: TRBV9; D gene: -; CDR3 length: 13; clone size: -; CDR3 DNA: TGTGCCAGCAGCTACGGGGGGGCCTATGGCTACACCTTC; CDR3 protein: CASSYGGAYGYTF
J gene: TRBJ2-2; V gene: TRBV4-1; D gene: -; CDR3 length: 15; clone size: -; CDR3 DNA: TGCGCCAGCAGCCAACTCGGGACGAACACCGGGGAGCTGTTTTTT; CDR3 protein: CASSQLGTNTGELFF
J gene: TRBJ2-1; V gene: TRBV30; D gene: -; CDR3 length: 13; clone size: -; CDR3 DNA: TGTGCCTGGAGTGTACTCATATACAATGAGCAGTTCTTC; CDR3 protein: CAWSVLIYNEQFF
J gene: TRBJ1-2; V gene: TRBV28; D gene: -; CDR3 length: 15; clone size: -; CDR3 DNA: TGTGCCAGCAGTTTAGGGCCGTCCCCCAACTATGGCTACACCTTC; CDR3 protein: CASSLGPSPNYGYTF
J gene: TRBJ1-5; V gene: TRBV2; D gene: -; CDR3 length: 12; clone size: few; CDR3 DNA: TGTGCCAGCAGTGACGGGAATCAGCCCCAGCATTTT; CDR3 protein: CASSDGNQPQHF
J gene: TRBJ2-1; V gene: TRBV7-3; D gene: -; CDR3 length: 13; clone size: -; CDR3 DNA: TGTGCCAGCAGCTTAATACTACACAATGAGCAGTTCTTC; CDR3 protein: CASSLILHNEQFF
J gene: TRBJ2-3; V gene: TRBV19; D gene: TRBD1; CDR3 length: 15; clone size: -; CDR3 DNA: TGTGCCAGTAGTGCACTGACAGGGTCAACAGATACGCAGTATTTT; CDR3 protein: CASSALTGSTDTQYF
J gene: TRBJ2-7; V gene: TRBV29-1; D gene: TRBD1; CDR3 length: 16; clone size: -; CDR3 DNA: TGCAGCGTTGAACTCGCCCGACAGGGAGCTTCCTACGAGCAGTACTTC; CDR3 protein: CSVELARQGASYEQYF
J gene: TRBJ1-2; V gene: TRBV28; D gene: -; CDR3 length: 17; clone size: -; CDR3 DNA: TGTGCCAGCACCCCGAGGGGGAATGGGGAGCCACAATATGGCTACACCTTC; CDR3 protein: CASTPRGNGEPQYGYTF
J gene: TRBJ1-6; V gene: TRBV7-2; D gene: -; CDR3 length: 15; clone size: -; CDR3 DNA: TGTGCCAGCAGCTTGTATGCCATGGGGAGGTCACCCCTCCACTTT; CDR3 protein: CASSLYAMGRSPLHF
J gene: TRBJ1-5; V gene: TRBV15; D gene: TRBD1; CDR3 length: 16; clone size: -; CDR3 DNA: TGTGCCACCAGCAGAGGGACAGGGGGTGGCAATCAGCCCCAGCATTTT; CDR3 protein: CATSRGTGGGNQPQHF